These 32 T cell receptor beta chains came from one sample sequenced in a study of T-cell reconstitution after alpha-beta-depleted transplantation in children. Using unique molecular identifiers, the investigators prepared the TCRbeta library. MiXCR, applied by TCRdb to the PCR reads, yields one record per CDR3 protein. The table lists fewer than 1 million distinct CDR3 sequences, around 15% of them singletons. This material consisted of PBMCs, mostly from graft donor cells, taken 360 days after TCRalphabeta/CD19-depleted stem cell transplant. Receptors were obtained from a male patient younger than 18 who had a stem cell transplant for acute lymphoblastic leukemia, so the T cells may come from the graft donor.

This clonotype was detected ten times or more. The junction shows a germline mismatch at one end, possibly a read error. The gene calls are TRBV5-1 and TRBJ2-1; D gene ambiguous. The CDR3 has 14 amino acids. The germline V gene has CDR1 SGHRS and CDR2 YFSETQ. The CDR3 sequence: CASSLTSSYNEQFF. CDR3 nucleotide sequence: TGTGCCAGCAGTTTAACGAGCTCCTACAATGAGCAGTTCTTC.

To note about this clonotype: At one boundary the junction diverges from the germline segment, which might be a read error. The rearrangement uses TRBV6-2 or TRBV6-3 and TRBJ2-1, with 9 nucleotides matching TRBD2. The CDR3 is 16 amino acids. CDR1 and CDR2 (germline): MNHEY, SVGEGT. CDR3 sequence (DNA): TGTGCCAGCAGTTATGATGGCGGGAGGGCCTACGATGAGCAGTTCTTC. The encoded protein is CASSYDGGRAYDEQFF.

The table lists this clonotype with a few counts. This sequence joins TRBV20-1 and TRBJ2-7, with TRBD1 identical over 7 bases. Germline values: CDR1 DFQATT, CDR2 SNEGSKA (reference sequence). The CDR3 sequence is 14 residues long. Trimming cost V 0 bases and J 1 base; bases outside gene matches: 3. In nucleotides, the CDR3 is TGCAGTGCTAGAGATTGGGGACAGTCCTACGAGCAGTACTTC. This gives the protein CSARDWGQSYEQYF.

This clonotype has a count of ten or more. The rearrangement links TRBV5-1 to TRBJ2-3, with TRBD2 identical over 12 bases. Germline CDR1 is SGHRS and CDR2 is YFSETQ. The CDR3 consists of 16 residues. The junction had 4 bases not matched to a gene; V was cut back by 3 bases and J by 2 bases. CDR3 in amino acids: CASSSGLAGPTDTQYF. The CDR3 DNA reads TGCGCCAGCAGCTCCGGACTAGCGGGGCCCACAGATACGCAGTATTTT.

The chain couples TRBV27 to TRBJ2-1, with a weak D call TRBD1 (6 bases). This CDR3 has 18 amino acids. V lost 6 bases to trimming and J lost 0 bases, with 21 bases between them. Germline V lookup: CDR1 MNHEY, CDR2 SMNVEV (reference sequence). The CDR3 nucleotides are TGTGCCAGCAGCCAGGGGCCAGTGGGTAAAAGCTCCTACAATGAGCAGTTCTTC. It is translated as CASSQGPVGKSSYNEQFF.

V is TRBV11-2 and J is TRBJ2-1, with D possibly being TRBD2 (6 bases). Trimming stripped 0 bases from V and 0 bases from J, with 12 bases between. Looked up from germline, CDR1 is SGHAT and CDR2 is FQNNGV. The CDR3 extends over 17 amino acids. Written as DNA, the CDR3 is TGTGCCAGCAGCTTAGATCTATGGCGGGGCTCCTACAATGAGCAGTTCTTC. It yields the protein CASSLDLWRGSYNEQFF. The variable domain in full, completed from reference TRBV11-2 and TRBJ2-1, reads EAGVAQSPRYKIIEKRQSVAFWCNPISGHATLYWYQQILGQGPKLLIQFQNNGVVDDSQLPKDRFSAERLKGVDSTLKIQPAKLEDSAVYLCASSLDLWRGSYNEQFFGPGTRLTVL.

This clonotype was picked up a small number of times. The chain employs TRBV7-9 and TRBJ2-1, with 12 positions matching TRBD2. V was clipped by 3 bases and J by 3 bases; unmatched bases: 3. The CDR3 spans 16 residues. Germline values: CDR1 SEHNR, CDR2 FQNEAQ (reference sequence). As DNA, the CDR3 is TGTGCCAGCAGCTTTCGGACTAGCGGGGACTACAATGAGCAGTTCTTC. Its protein product is CASSFRTSGDYNEQFF.

This clonotype was detected ten times or more. V usage is TRBV6-5 and J usage is TRBJ1-2; 7 bases agree with TRBD1. The CDR3 covers 14 residues. V lost 1 base and J lost 10; bases outside the gene matches: 9. Germline CDR1 reads MNHEY; CDR2 reads SVGAGI. CDR3 nucleotides: TGTGCCAGCAGTTACTACCGGGACAGATCTTACTACACCTTC. Protein product: CASSYYRDRSYYTF.

The sample holds a few counts of this clonotype. The chain employs TRBV4-1 and TRBJ2-2; tentative D call: TRBD2 (6 bases). Germline V CDR1 and CDR2: MGHRA, YSYEKL. Trimming took 2 bases from V and 5 from J, leaving 9 bases between them. This CDR3 comprises 14 residues. The CDR3 region is CASSQSRGTGELFF. Here the CDR3 DNA reads TGCGCCAGCAGCCAATCCCGGGGGACCGGGGAGCTGTTTTTT.

The chain recombines TRBV7-9 with TRBJ2-1, with 11 nucleotides matching TRBD2. V lost 3 bases, J lost 5 bases, and 3 bases stayed unmatched. This CDR3 has 15 amino acids. Germline V lookup: CDR1 SEHNR, CDR2 FQNEAQ (reference sequence). The CDR3 spells CASSFGLAGNNEQFF. The CDR3, as DNA: TGTGCCAGCAGCTTCGGACTAGCGGGTAACAATGAGCAGTTCTTC.

The DNA for the CDR3 is TGTGCCAGCAGGCGTTCGACAGGGAGCTCCTACGAGCAGTACTTC. Its translation: CASRRSTGSSYEQYF. J is TRBJ2-7 and V is TRBV5-5; 7 bases are shared with TRBD1. The CDR3 is 15 residues long. J was trimmed by 0 bases and V by 5 bases; bases with no gene match: 8. The germline V gene encodes CDR1 SGHKS and CDR2 YYEKEE (reference sequence).

This clonotype turned up a few times. The chain carries TRBV12-3 or TRBV12-4 and TRBJ2-5; TRBD2 might be the D (6 bases). With 2 bases removed from V and 2 bases from J, the gap between germline ends came to 9 bases. The CDR3 totals 14 residues. DNA of the CDR3: TGTGCCAGCAGTTTACGGCGGGGTCAAGAGACCCAGTACTTC. As protein: CASSLRRGQETQYF.

The chain uses TRBV5-5 and TRBJ2-7; TRBD2 aligns across 7 bases. Germline values: CDR1 SGHKS, CDR2 YYEKEE (reference sequence). V lost 0 bases and J lost 0; bases outside the gene matches: 6. The CDR3 is 16 residues long. CDR3 DNA sequence: TGTGCCAGCAGCTTGGCTAGCGGCACCATCTCCTACGAGCAGTACTTC. It codes for CASSLASGTISYEQYF.

The chain recombines TRBV29-1 with TRBJ1-2; no reliable D call. V was shortened by 4 bases and J by 2 bases, with 5 bases between the two germline ends. Germline loops: CDR1 SQVTM, CDR2 ANQGSEA. The CDR3 extends over 11 amino acids. The CDR3 loop reads CSVAQNYGYTF. CDR3 nucleotide sequence: TGCAGCGTTGCACAGAACTATGGCTACACCTTC.

This clonotype has a count of ten or more. This chain connects TRBV29-1 to TRBJ1-1, with no clear D. This CDR3 region has 14 residues. The V end was cut by 4 bases, the J end by 3 bases, with 15 bases between. Germline V lookup: CDR1 SQVTM, CDR2 ANQGSEA. As DNA, the CDR3 is TGCAGCGTTGCGTTCACGGGAGGTGACACTGAAGCTTTCTTT. Protein product: CSVAFTGGDTEAFF. Drawing the rest from reference TRBV29-1 and TRBJ1-1, the complete variable domain is SAVISQKPSRDICQRGTSLTIQCQVDSQVTMMFWYRQQPGQSLTLIATANQGSEATYESGFVIDKFPISRPNLTFSTLTVSNMSPEDSSIYLCSVAFTGGDTEAFFGQGTRLTVV.

The chain carries TRBV5-1 and TRBJ2-1; D could derive from TRBD1 or TRBD2 (5 bases each). The germline V and J ends were trimmed by 4 bases and 9 bases, with 14 bases remaining between them. The CDR3 runs 13 residues. Germline CDR1 reads SGHRS; CDR2 reads YFSETQ. The CDR3 DNA sequence: TGCGCCAGCAGCAGGGACGTTCAAGGTGAGCAGTTCTTC. Protein sequence: CASSRDVQGEQFF.

This chain joins TRBV4-1 and TRBJ2-3, with a tentative D call TRBD2 (5 bases). CDR3 length: 17 residues. Trimming pared 0 bases from V and 1 base from J, leaving 14 bases between. In germline, CDR1 is MGHRA, CDR2 YSYEKL. This chain's CDR3 is CASSQEGGRRGTDTQYF. DNA for the CDR3: TGCGCCAGCAGCCAAGAAGGCGGGCGTAGAGGCACAGATACGCAGTATTTT.

This clonotype was counted a few times. The chain couples TRBV5-1 to TRBJ2-5; D might be TRBD2 (5 bases). Germline V CDR1 and CDR2: SGHRS, YFSETQ. Deletions cut 1 base from V and 7 bases from J, with 11 bases between. The CDR3 spans 13 residues. The CDR3, as DNA: TGCGCCAGCAGCTTGAGTCTAGCCGGGACCCAGTACTTC. Its translation: CASSLSLAGTQYF.

This clonotype has just a few counts. The rearrangement joins TRBV5-1 to TRBJ1-1, with 9 bases fitting TRBD1. This CDR3 is 14 amino acids long. CDR1 is SGHRS, CDR2 YFSETQ, per germline. V shed 2 bases, J shed 3 bases, and the junction held 2 bases outside the gene matches. CDR3 loop: CASSLGQGHTEAFF. The CDR3 DNA is TGCGCCAGCAGCTTAGGACAGGGGCACACTGAAGCTTTCTTT.

The chain combines TRBV3-1 with TRBJ1-5, with TRBD1 as a possible D gene (5 bases). The germline V gene has CDR1 LGHDT and CDR2 YNNKEL (reference sequence). There are 16 residues in the CDR3. V was pared by 4 bases and J by 4 bases, with 17 bases between. CDR3 in DNA: TGTGCCAGCAGCCCTAGTTTGGGGGGGGTAAATCAGCCCCAGCATTTT. Protein: CASSPSLGGVNQPQHF.

This clonotype was seen a handful of times. The chain links TRBV5-6 to TRBJ2-7, with D perhaps TRBD2 (5 bases). Germline V gene data show CDR1 as SGHDT and CDR2 as YYEEEE. This CDR3 comprises 19 residues. V was trimmed by 0 bases and J by 0 bases, leaving 22 bases between them. CDR3 amino acids: CASSLEEGIKGGLSYEQYF. In nucleotides, the CDR3 is TGTGCCAGCAGCTTGGAGGAAGGGATAAAAGGCGGGCTCTCCTACGAGCAGTACTTC.

This clonotype appeared many times. The chain employs TRBV10-3 and TRBJ2-1, with D possibly called TRBD1 or TRBD2 (5 bases each). Trimming shortened V by 3 bases and J by 7 bases, and 22 bases separated the two germline ends. The germline V gene encodes CDR1 ENHRY and CDR2 SYGVKD. CDR3 size: 17 residues. DNA for the CDR3: TGTGCCATCAGTGACCTTTCCGGGACGAGAATAGTGAATGAGCAGTTCTTC. This translates into CAISDLSGTRIVNEQFF.

The chain joins TRBV4-1 to TRBJ2-2; 13 nucleotides agree with TRBD2. The germline CDR1 and CDR2 sequences are MGHRA and YSYEKL. This CDR3 is 16 amino acids long. Trimming took 1 base from V and 4 from J; bases not matched to a gene: 0. The CDR3 DNA is TGCGCCAGCAGCCAAGGGACTAGCGGGGGCACCGGGGAGCTGTTTTTT. Translating it yields CASSQGTSGGTGELFF.

The gene calls are TRBV5-1 and TRBJ2-5, with 8 bases aligning to TRBD2. J gave up 1 base and V 4 bases, and 12 bases lay outside the gene matches. Looked up from germline, CDR1 is SGHRS and CDR2 is YFSETQ. CDR3 length: 17 residues. CDR3 DNA: TGCGCCAGCAGCACCCCCGCCCTAGCGGGTTCCCAAGAGACCCAGTACTTC. This sequence encodes CASSTPALAGSQETQYF.

This clonotype was counted many times. This chain uses TRBV15 with TRBJ2-1; D is possibly TRBD2 (5 bases). Germline CDR1 reads LNHNV; CDR2 reads YYDKDF (reference sequence). With 2 bases removed from V and 8 bases from J, the gap between germline ends came to 7 bases. This CDR3 spans 12 amino acids. CDR3 coding DNA: TGTGCCACCAGCAGAAGACTACATGAGCAGTTCTTC. Translation: CATSRRLHEQFF.

The chain joins TRBV18 to TRBJ2-7; perhaps TRBD2 as D (6 bases). CDR1 and CDR2 from the germline V gene are KGHSH and LQKENI. There are 16 residues in the CDR3. Between the trimmed V and J ends, which lost 2 bases and 1 base, there was a span of 15 bases. For the CDR3, the DNA is TGTGCCAGCTCACCATCGGAGGGGACTCCTTCCTACGAGCAGTACTTC. It yields the protein CASSPSEGTPSYEQYF.

This clonotype was counted at least ten times. This chain connects TRBV7-2 to TRBJ2-2; 15 bases match TRBD2. Trimming took 3 bases from V and 4 from J; bases not matched to a gene: 12. Germline V CDR1 and CDR2: SGHTA, FQGNSA. This CDR3 comprises 20 residues. CDR3 residues: CASSLYSSGLAGGRTGELFF. Here the CDR3 DNA reads TGTGCCAGCAGCTTGTACTCCTCGGGACTAGCGGGAGGTCGCACCGGGGAGCTGTTTTTT.

The chain is built from TRBV3-1 and TRBJ2-2; 7 nucleotides match TRBD2. Germline lookup yields CDR1 LGHDT and CDR2 YNNKEL (reference sequence). The J segment lost 7 bases and the V segment lost 0 bases, leaving 8 bases of the junction unmatched. The CDR3 loop spans 16 amino acids. CDR3 residues: CASSQDLAARRGELFF. The DNA of the CDR3 is TGTGCCAGCAGCCAAGATCTAGCGGCACGTCGCGGGGAGCTGTTTTTT.

The rearrangement links TRBV10-3 to TRBJ1-1; D not certain. Germline CDR1 and CDR2: ENHRY and SYGVKD. The CDR3 covers 13 residues. The V and J ends lost 8 bases and 0 bases respectively, with 10 bases between them. CDR3 protein: CAIGGRMNTEAFF. CDR3 coding DNA: TGTGCCATCGGAGGGAGGATGAACACTGAAGCTTTCTTT.

This clonotype has only a few counts. The chain has TRBV27 and TRBJ2-7, with 8 bases lining up with TRBD1. Germline V gene sequence: CDR1 MNHEY, CDR2 SMNVEV (reference sequence). The trim removed 6 bases at V and 5 bases at J, leaving 9 bases unmatched. CDR3 length: 14 amino acids. In DNA, the CDR3 is TGTGCCAGCAGCTCGAGAACAGGGGGGCACGAGCAGTACTTC. Its protein product is CASSSRTGGHEQYF.

The chain links TRBV20-1 to TRBJ2-1; 11 nucleotides agree with TRBD2. The CDR3 length is 14 residues. Germline V CDR1 and CDR2: DFQATT, SNEGSKA (reference sequence). Unmatched junction bases numbered 8, after V lost 1 base and J lost 12 bases. CDR3 nucleotide sequence: TGCAGTGCTAGAGTTAGCGGGAGGGCCGTCGGGCAGTTCTTC. As protein: CSARVSGRAVGQFF.

This clonotype showed up many times. The chain joins TRBV9 to TRBJ2-7; D is possibly TRBD1 or TRBD2 (5 bases each). The V end lost 4 bases, the J end lost 3 bases, and 11 bases lay between the germline ends. In germline, CDR1 is SGDLS, CDR2 YYNGEE. CDR3 length equals 13 residues. The CDR3 is CASSPGTHYEQYF. The CDR3 coding sequence is TGTGCCAGCAGCCCCGGGACCCACTACGAGCAGTACTTC.